The clone carrying this T cell receptor (beta chain) was found a few times. Its antigen is unknown. The entry originates in a study of blood T cells in healthy people across ages. Overall study context: Researchers report that template switching captured about one barcoded beta molecule per two T cells.

A sample-barcoded 5' primer and a J-beta primer mix were used in a second PCR of roughly 7 to 11 cycles. Each CDR3 protein is one row after TCRdb ran MiXCR on the 5' RACE reads. The data contain around 850,000 distinct CDR3 sequences, roughly 34% of them singletons. Findings and limits, study-wide: Researchers deemed the diversity estimates from one million T cells underestimates. Donors of long life had a larger count of naive CD4+ cells and greater diversity than aged donors.

The CDR3 is made up of 16 amino acids. The germline V and J ends were trimmed by 3 bases and 4 bases, with 18 bases remaining between them. Germline CDR1 reads LGHNA; CDR2 reads YSLEER. The source material was blood. This TCR came from a man in his late teens or twenties in good health. V and J are TRBV4-3 and TRBJ2-5, with D tentatively TRBD1 (6 bases). The CDR3 DNA follows: TGCGCCAGCAGCCACAACCCCTCAGGGGAAGGAGAGACCCAGTACTTC. Its translation is CASSHNPSGEGETQYF.